This T cell receptor beta chain derives from a study of T cell changes during pregnancy in multiple sclerosis. TCRdb keeps only in-frame clones here, not all; method: immunoSEQ multiplex PCR. The data show some 80,000 clones, about 90% seen once. This clone was observed a handful of times. The germline V gene encodes CDR1 LGHNA and CDR2 YNFKEQ. Trimming took 1 base from V and 0 from J, leaving 15 bases between them. CDR3 length equals 17 residues. V usage is TRBV4-2 and J usage is TRBJ1-1, with D maybe TRBD1 (6 bases). This clonotype was obtained from a female donor in good health, enrolled as a control in a pregnancy study. The sequencing used peripheral blood, collected in the first trimester of pregnancy. CDR3: CASSQGTGSLMNTEAFF. In nucleotides, the CDR3 is TGTGCCAGCAGCCAAGGAACAGGGAGTTTAATGAACACTGAAGCTTTCTTT.